This T cell receptor (beta chain) stems from a study of blood T cells in healthy people across ages. Findings and caveats of the study: Observed TCR beta diversity per million T cells went down as age went up. This fall followed a roughly linear course with age.

CDR3 length: 16 residues. V shed 0 bases and J shed 5 bases, with 17 bases lying between them. CDR1 SGHRS and CDR2 YFSETQ come from the germline V gene. The authors ran a second PCR of about 7 to 11 cycles using a sample-barcoded 5' primer and a J-beta primer mix. The template-switch adaptor was a 5' adaptor with 12 random nucleotides. It tagged each cDNA molecule. All samples gave at least 2.5 million CDR3-containing paired-end reads. TCRdb re-called the 5' RACE reads with MiXCR, one entry per CDR3 protein. The sample consists of 1.5 million to 1.9 million distinct CDR3 sequences, approximately 42% of them appearing once. This clonotype was observed a handful of times. What it binds is not known. Isolation of PBMCs gave at least 7 million cells per sample.

This TCR was sampled from a woman aged 18-29 years in good health. Sequencing input: blood. This chain joins TRBV5-1 and TRBJ1-2; D remains ambiguous. The chain's CDR3 is CASSLGGYRTLYGYTF. The CDR3 DNA sequence: TGCGCCAGCAGCTTGGGTGGTTACCGGACTTTGTATGGCTACACCTTC.